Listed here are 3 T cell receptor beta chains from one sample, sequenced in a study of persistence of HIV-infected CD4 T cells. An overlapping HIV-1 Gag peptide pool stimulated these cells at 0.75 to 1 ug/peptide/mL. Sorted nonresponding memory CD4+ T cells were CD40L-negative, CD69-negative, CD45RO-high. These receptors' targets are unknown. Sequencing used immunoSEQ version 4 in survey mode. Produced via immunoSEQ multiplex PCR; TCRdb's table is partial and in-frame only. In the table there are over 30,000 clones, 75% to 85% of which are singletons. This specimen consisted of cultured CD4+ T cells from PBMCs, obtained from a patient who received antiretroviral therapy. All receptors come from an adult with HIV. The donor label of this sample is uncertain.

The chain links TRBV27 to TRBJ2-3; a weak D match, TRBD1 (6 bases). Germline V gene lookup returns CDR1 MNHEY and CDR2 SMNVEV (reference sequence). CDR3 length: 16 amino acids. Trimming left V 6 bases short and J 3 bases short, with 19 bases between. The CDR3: CASSRIPGQRTDTQYF. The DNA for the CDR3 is TGTGCCAGCAGCCGGATTCCGGGACAAAGAACAGATACGCAGTATTTT.

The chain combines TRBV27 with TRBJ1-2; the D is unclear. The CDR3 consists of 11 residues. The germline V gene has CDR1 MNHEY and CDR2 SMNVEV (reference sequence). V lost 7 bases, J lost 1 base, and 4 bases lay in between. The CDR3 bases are TGTGCCAGCAAGAGTAACTATGGCTACACCTTC. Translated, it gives CASKSNYGYTF.

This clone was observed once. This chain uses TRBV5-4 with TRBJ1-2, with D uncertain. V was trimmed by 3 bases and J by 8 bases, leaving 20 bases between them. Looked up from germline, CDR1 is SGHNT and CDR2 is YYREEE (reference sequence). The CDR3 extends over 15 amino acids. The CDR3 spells CASSSSATNYGGYTF. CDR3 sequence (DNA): TGTGCCAGCAGCTCGTCGGCCACAAACTATGGAGGCTACACCTTC.